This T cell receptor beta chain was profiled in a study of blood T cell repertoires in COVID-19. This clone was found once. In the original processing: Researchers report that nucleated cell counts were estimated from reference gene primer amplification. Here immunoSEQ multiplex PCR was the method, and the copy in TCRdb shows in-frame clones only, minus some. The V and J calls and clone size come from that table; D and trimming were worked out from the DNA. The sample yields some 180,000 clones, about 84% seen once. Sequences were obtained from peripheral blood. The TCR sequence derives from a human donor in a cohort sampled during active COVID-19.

The DNA for the CDR3 is TGTGCCAGCAGCTTGGCCGGCAGGTTCACTGAAGCTTTCTTT. Translating gives CASSLAGRFTEAFF. This chain links TRBV5-5 with TRBJ1-1; D gene uncertain. The V end lost 0 bases, the J end lost 4 bases, and 10 bases lay between the germline ends. The CDR3 contains 14 residues. CDR1 is SGHKS and CDR2 is YYEKEE in the germline V gene (reference sequence).